These 27 T cell receptor beta chains were all obtained from the same sample, sequenced in a study of blood T cells in healthy people across ages. A second PCR of roughly 6 to 12 cycles used a sample-barcoded 5' primer and a J-beta primer mix. TCRdb called the 5' RACE reads again in MiXCR, with one record for every CDR3 protein. The table lists fewer than 950,000 distinct CDR3 sequences, 50% to 65% of them singletons, with about 38% in the top ten. Material for sequencing was blood. These receptors were taken from a man aged 80 or over in good health.

The V call is TRBV5-1, the J call TRBJ2-7; unclear D gene. There are 13 residues in the CDR3. Germline lookup yields CDR1 SGHRS and CDR2 YFSETQ. Trimming pared 5 bases from V and 5 bases from J, leaving 14 bases between. The CDR3 sequence: CASSSTLVNEQYF. CDR3 bases: TGCGCCAGCAGTTCGACCCTAGTGAACGAGCAGTACTTC.

This clonotype was picked up a small number of times. This sequence joins TRBV7-9 and TRBJ2-1; 8 positions agree with TRBD2. Germline values: CDR1 SEHNR, CDR2 FQNEAQ (reference sequence). This CDR3 is built from 18 residues. V trimming: 6 bases; J trimming: 1 base; junction bases outside the gene matches: 14. CDR3 in DNA: TGTGCCAGCAGGCTTGGTAGCGGGAACCCGGGATCCTACAATGAGCAGTTCTTC. This translates into CASRLGSGNPGSYNEQFF. Combining the CDR3 with reference TRBV7-9 and TRBJ2-1 gives the whole variable domain DTGVSQNPRHKITKRGQNVTFRCDPISEHNRLYWYRQTLGQGPEFLTYFQNEAQLEKSRLLSDRFSAERPKGSFSTLEIQRTEQGDSAMYLCASRLGSGNPGSYNEQFFGPGTRLTVL.

CDR3 DNA: TGCAGTGCTAGAGTGATTGTCACCTACAATGAGCAGTTCTTC. Its translation: CSARVIVTYNEQFF. V usage is TRBV20-1 and J usage is TRBJ2-1; D is ambiguous. The germline CDR1 and CDR2 sequences are DFQATT and SNEGSKA (reference sequence). V lost 1 base, J lost 2 bases, and 9 bases lay in between. There are 14 residues in the CDR3.

This clonotype was detected once. The CDR3 here is CASRVRVSYNSPLHF. The CDR3 bases are TGTGCCAGCAGGGTCAGGGTCTCCTATAATTCACCCCTCCACTTT. The chain combines TRBV2 with TRBJ1-6, with D possibly being TRBD1 (5 bases). The V end was cut by 6 bases, the J end by 0 bases, with 9 bases between. The CDR3 length is 15 residues. Germline CDR1 reads SNHLY; CDR2 reads FYNNEI.

This clonotype occurred a few times. CDR3 coding DNA: TGTGCCAGCAGTACCCTCCAGGGGCCACCCCCCTACGAGCAGTACTTC. Protein: CASSTLQGPPPYEQYF. The chain joins TRBV27 to TRBJ2-7, with D tentatively TRBD1 (6 bases). The germline V gene has CDR1 MNHEY and CDR2 SMNVEV (reference sequence). Trimming cost V 5 bases and J 2 bases, with 19 bases left between them. The CDR3 length is 16 residues.

The chain employs TRBV7-2 and TRBJ2-7; D tentatively reads TRBD1 or TRBD2 (5 bases each). Germline V gene sequence: CDR1 SGHTA, CDR2 FQGNSA. V was trimmed by 4 bases and J by 1 base, leaving 14 bases between them. The CDR3 loop spans 15 amino acids. In DNA form, the CDR3 reads TGTGCCAGCAGCTCCGCACGGGGCCGGTCCTACGAGCAGTACTTC. Translation gives CASSSARGRSYEQYF.

This chain uses TRBV7-2 with TRBJ2-1, with unresolved D. The CDR3 sequence is 15 residues long. From germline, CDR1 is SGHTA and CDR2 FQGNSA. Trimming pared 5 bases from V and 10 bases from J, leaving 21 bases between. The CDR3 region is CASSPAAVGSYEQFF. CDR3 DNA sequence: TGTGCCAGCAGCCCCGCGGCGGTGGGCTCCTACGAGCAGTTCTTC.

The rearrangement uses TRBV20-1 and TRBJ2-3; D is uncertain. CDR1 and CDR2 from the germline V gene are DFQATT and SNEGSKA (reference sequence). V was pared by 3 bases and J by 1 base, with 11 bases between. CDR3 length: 14 amino acids. CDR3 sequence reads: CSARDGHRTDTQYF. CDR3 nucleotides: TGCAGTGCTAGGGACGGTCACCGCACAGATACGCAGTATTTT.

This clonotype was seen a handful of times. J is TRBJ2-5 and V is TRBV7-9, with D uncertain. The CDR3 extends over 17 amino acids. CDR1 and CDR2 (germline): SEHNR, FQNEAQ (reference sequence). Trimming took off 1 base at V and 2 bases at J, with 17 bases between the two ends. In nucleotides, the CDR3 is TGTGCCAGCAGCTTAGAAGTTTCTGCGACATTACAAGAGACCCAGTACTTC. Its translation: CASSLEVSATLQETQYF.

This clonotype was seen a few times. The chain couples TRBV7-2 to TRBJ2-7, with D tentatively TRBD1 (5 bases). Germline V gene sequence: CDR1 SGHTA, CDR2 FQGNSA. The CDR3 runs 13 residues. V was cut by 1 base and J by 6 bases, with 10 bases left in between. The CDR3 spells CASSLGRQGEQYF. As DNA, the CDR3 is TGTGCCAGCAGCTTAGGCCGTCAGGGCGAGCAGTACTTC. The variable domain in full, completed from reference TRBV7-2 and TRBJ2-7, reads GAGVSQSPSNKVTEKGKDVELRCDPISGHTALYWYRQSLGQGLEFLIYFQGNSAPDKSGLPSDRFSAERTGGSVSTLTIQRTQQEDSAVYLCASSLGRQGEQYFGPGTRLTVT.

The rearrangement links TRBV30 to TRBJ1-1; 10 nucleotides line up with TRBD1. V was pared by 2 bases and J by 1 base, with 4 bases of the junction left unmatched. The CDR3 contains 15 residues. Germline V gene sequence: CDR1 GTSNPN, CDR2 SVGIG (reference sequence). The DNA for the CDR3 is TGTGCCTGGAGTCCCAGGACAGGGGGGAACACTGAAGCTTTCTTT. Its translation: CAWSPRTGGNTEAFF.

The chain is built from TRBV2 and TRBJ1-1, with D perhaps matching TRBD1 (6 bases). Germline values: CDR1 SNHLY, CDR2 FYNNEI. The CDR3 has 14 amino acids. Trimming took off 8 bases at V and 6 bases at J, with 19 bases between the two ends. The CDR3 DNA follows: TGTGCCAGCGTTACAGCAAGGGGGGTGGCTGAAGCTTTCTTT. It encodes CASVTARGVAEAFF.

This clonotype was seen more than once but under ten times. This chain connects TRBV2 to TRBJ2-1; possibly TRBD1 or TRBD2 for D (5 bases each). CDR3 length: 16 amino acids. The V and J ends lost 7 bases and 6 bases respectively, with 22 bases between them. The germline V gene has CDR1 SNHLY and CDR2 FYNNEI. CDR3 region: CASIFAGTRVGNEQFF. The CDR3 DNA reads as TGTGCCAGCATCTTTGCCGGGACCAGAGTCGGCAATGAGCAGTTCTTC.

The gene calls are TRBV29-1 and TRBJ2-7; the match to TRBD2 covers 8 bases. V lost 6 bases and J lost 0; bases outside the gene matches: 10. CDR1 and CDR2 from the germline V gene are SQVTM and ANQGSEA. The CDR3 consists of 15 residues. CDR3 nucleotides: TGCAGCGTGCTGGGGGCGGGAGGCTTCTCCTACGAGCAGTACTTC. Protein product: CSVLGAGGFSYEQYF.

The chain has TRBV27 and TRBJ2-7, with D possibly called TRBD1 or TRBD2 (5 bases each). Germline V gene sequence: CDR1 MNHEY, CDR2 SMNVEV (reference sequence). The CDR3 is 16 amino acids. V lost 5 bases, J lost 0 bases, and 17 bases lay in between. The CDR3 loop is CASSARGGRASYEQYF. The DNA of the CDR3 is TGTGCCAGCAGTGCAAGGGGCGGGCGTGCCTCCTACGAGCAGTACTTC.

The gene calls are TRBV20-1 and TRBJ2-4; D tentatively fits TRBD1 or TRBD2 (5 bases each). The end of the DNA fits TRBJ2-7 better, so the J call may be wrong. The length of the CDR3 is 15 residues. Germline V CDR1 and CDR2: DFQATT, SNEGSKA (reference sequence). The CDR3 reads CSARDFRDPSYEQYF. CDR3 bases: TGCAGTGCTAGAGATTTTCGGGACCCAAGCTACGAGCAGTACTTC.

The chain links TRBV20-1 to TRBJ1-6; D is perhaps TRBD1 (5 bases). This CDR3 region has 15 residues. V lost 5 bases and J 6 bases, leaving 17 bases between the germline ends. Germline CDR1 reads DFQATT; CDR2 reads SNEGSKA (reference sequence). Here the CDR3 DNA reads TGCAGTGCTGCCCCTAACCGGGGGATTAATTCACCCCTCCACTTT. This translates into CSAAPNRGINSPLHF.

To note about this clonotype: A much larger clone differs by one base, so this may be a read error. V gene TRBV7-2 combines with J gene TRBJ2-1, with 7 positions matching TRBD2. V was clipped by 3 bases and J by 10 bases; unmatched bases: 9. Germline CDR1 is SGHTA and CDR2 is FQGNSA. This CDR3 spans 14 amino acids. The CDR3 DNA sequence: TGTGCCAGCAGCTTCCGCGGGAGATCCAAGGAGCAGTTCTTC. It translates to CASSFRGRSKEQFF.

The chain carries TRBV6-2 or TRBV6-3 and TRBJ1-5, with TRBD1 identical over 10 bases. Germline trimming cut 2 bases from V and 3 bases from J; bases unmatched to any gene: 10. The length of the CDR3 is 18 residues. The germline V gene has CDR1 MNHEY and CDR2 SVGEGT. CDR3 sequence: CASSYLIGTGVNNQPQHF. As DNA, the CDR3 is TGTGCCAGCAGTTACCTTATTGGGACAGGGGTAAACAATCAGCCCCAGCATTTT.

The chain recombines TRBV20-1 with TRBJ2-1; 8 positions agree with TRBD2. V shed 0 bases and J 0 bases; nucleotides not matched to a gene: 16. This CDR3 is built from 20 residues. Germline CDR1 is DFQATT and CDR2 is SNEGSKA (reference sequence). The CDR3 sequence is CSARDRLTSGRMSSYNEQFF. The CDR3 DNA sequence: TGCAGTGCTAGAGATAGACTAACTAGCGGAAGAATGAGCTCCTACAATGAGCAGTTCTTC.

V and J are TRBV2 and TRBJ2-1, with D perhaps TRBD1 (6 bases). Germline lookup yields CDR1 SNHLY and CDR2 FYNNEI. The ends were cut back, 6 bases at V and 7 bases at J, with 19 bases in the middle. CDR3 length: 15 amino acids. CDR3 in amino acids: CASRGAGRGLNEQFF. CDR3 in DNA: TGTGCCAGCAGGGGGGCAGGCCGTGGGTTAAATGAGCAGTTCTTC.

The chain is built from TRBV6-5 and TRBJ2-1; D is undetermined. The V and J ends lost 5 bases and 7 bases respectively, with 9 bases between them. CDR3 size: 12 residues. The germline V gene has CDR1 MNHEY and CDR2 SVGAGI. The chain's CDR3 is CASSPGRNEQFF. CDR3 in DNA: TGTGCCAGCAGTCCAGGTAGAAATGAGCAGTTCTTC.

This chain joins TRBV9 and TRBJ2-5; D perhaps matches TRBD2 (7 bases). CDR1 is SGDLS and CDR2 is YYNGEE in the germline V gene. The CDR3 runs 14 residues. Trimming removed 10 bases from V and 11 bases from J, with 27 bases in between. Written as DNA, the CDR3 is TGTGCCGGCGGGGGCGGGACCTACTACAATGAGCAGTACTTC. Amino acid sequence: CAGGGGTYYNEQYF. Using reference TRBV9 and TRBJ2-5 for the parts outside the CDR3, the full variable domain is DSGVTQTPKHLITATGQRVTLRCSPRSGDLSVYWYQQSLDQGLQFLIQYYNGEERAKGNILERFSAQQFPDLHSELNLSSLELGDSALYFCAGGGGTYYNEQYFGPGTRLLVL.

The chain is built from TRBV7-9 and TRBJ2-1; D could derive from TRBD1 or TRBD2 (5 bases each). The end of the DNA fits TRBJ2-7 better, so the J call may be wrong. Germline CDR1 reads SEHNR; CDR2 reads FQNEAQ (reference sequence). CDR3 size: 15 residues. CDR3 in DNA: TGTGCCAGCAGCTTTGGGGACCACTCCTACAATGAGCAGTACTTC. Its translation is CASSFGDHSYNEQYF.

The CDR3 region has the DNA TGTGCCAGCACCCTGGGGGGAGATGGGACCCAGTACTTC. Protein: CASTLGGDGTQYF. The chain couples TRBV7-9 to TRBJ2-5; possibly TRBD2 for D (6 bases). V was trimmed by 7 bases and J by 7 bases, leaving 16 bases between them. Germline V gene sequence: CDR1 SEHNR, CDR2 FQNEAQ (reference sequence). This CDR3 has 13 residues.

The chain has TRBV5-1 and TRBJ2-5, with TRBD2 as a possible D gene (6 bases). The better agreement between TRBJ2-7 and the DNA end casts doubt on the J call. The CDR3 consists of 14 residues. Germline lookup yields CDR1 SGHRS and CDR2 YFSETQ. The CDR3 reads CASSLVVADHEQYF. The CDR3 coding sequence is TGCGCCAGCAGCTTGGTGGTAGCGGACCACGAGCAGTACTTC.

CDR3 nucleotides: TGCAGCGTTGATACACCCGGGACGCTTACCTACTTC. The encoded protein is CSVDTPGTLTYF. The chain uses TRBV29-1 and TRBJ2-5; D could derive from TRBD1 or TRBD2 (5 bases each). The germline CDR1 and CDR2 sequences are SQVTM and ANQGSEA. Trimming pared 3 bases from V and 14 bases from J, leaving 19 bases between. The CDR3 is made up of 12 amino acids.